This paragraph reports one T cell receptor (beta chain). Germline V CDR1 and CDR2: SGDLS, YYNGEE. The CDR3 spans 15 residues. The ends lost 4 bases at V and 6 bases at J; junction bases unmatched: 9. The data originate from a study of blood T cell repertoires in COVID-19. Original data processing: Amplification from reference gene primers served as the basis for estimated nucleated cell counts. Sequencing was performed with immunoSEQ multiplex PCR; in TCRdb, only in-frame clones are kept and a portion is missing. V and J calls and clone size follow that table, whereas D and trimming were derived from the DNA. The data show nearly 40,000 clones, 80% seen once.

V and J are TRBV9 and TRBJ2-4; 8 nucleotides align to TRBD2. The sequence derives from a man at least 80 years old with active or convalescent COVID-19. Sequencing was done on a sample of peripheral blood. CDR3: CASSSPGGDRNIQYF. In DNA form, the CDR3 reads TGTGCCAGCAGCTCCCCGGGGGGGGACCGAAACATTCAGTACTTC. The whole variable domain, remainder taken from reference TRBV9 and TRBJ2-4, is DSGVTQTPKHLITATGQRVTLRCSPRSGDLSVYWYQQSLDQGLQFLIQYYNGEERAKGNILERFSAQQFPDLHSELNLSSLELGDSALYFCASSSPGGDRNIQYFGAGTRLSVL.